A selection of T cell receptor beta chains follows, all from one sample in a study of T cell responses to AZD1222 COVID-19 vaccine. Data came from immunoSEQ multiplex PCR; TCRdb stores just in-frame clones and leaves some out. The table has about 120,000 clones, approximately 92% seen once. The sample consisted of peripheral blood, taken 28 days after the second dose of the MenACWY control vaccine. The receptor set was obtained from an adult who received the MenACWY meningococcal vaccine as a control. Both conserved end residues are part of each CDR3. The D gene is left open where the match is weak. The size field is filled for only some rows; it gives once, few, many or a size class.

>NA|TRBJ1-1|TRBV14|NA
TGTGCCAGCAGCCAAGACCCGGGGGCTTCCACTGAAGCTTTCTTT
CASSQDPGASTEAFF
>NA|TRBJ1-1|TRBV18|NA
TGTGCCAGCTCATCGAGAAATAGGACAGAAGCTTTCTTT
CASSSRNRTEAFF
>NA|TRBJ2-7|TRBV5-3|NA
TGTGCCAGAAGCTTGAGAACACCCTCCTACGAGCAGTACTTC
CARSLRTPSYEQYF
>NA|TRBJ2-3|TRBV7-2|NA
TGTGCCAGCAGCTTAGATACGGATACGCAGTATTTT
CASSLDTDTQYF
>NA|TRBJ2-7|TRBV2|NA
TGTGCCAGCAGTGCCAAGGGGTACGAGCAGTACTTC
CASSAKGYEQYF
>TRBD1|TRBJ1-6|TRBV19|once
TGTGCCAGCCGGGACAGGGCGTACTATAATTCACCCCTCCACTTT
CASRDRAYYNSPLHF
>NA|TRBJ2-1|TRBV5-1|NA
TGCGCCAGCAGCGCCCGGCAGAACGTTTACAATGAGCAGTTCTTC
CASSARQNVYNEQFF
>TRBD1|TRBJ1-2|TRBV3-1/TRBV3-2|NA
TGTGCCAGCAGCCCTCGGGACAGGGTGTATGGCTACACCTTC
CASSPRDRVYGYTF
>TRBD2|TRBJ2-7|TRBV28|NA
TGTGCCAGCAGTTTCGGGGGGGAAGGGTACGAGCAGTACTTC
CASSFGGEGYEQYF
>TRBD1|TRBJ2-1|TRBV11-2|NA
TGTGCCAGCAGCCGGGACAGGGGGCCGAATGAGCAGTTCTTC
CASSRDRGPNEQFF
>NA|TRBJ2-7|TRBV18|NA
TGTGCCAGCTCACCTGACCCCTACGAGCAGTACTTC
CASSPDPYEQYF
>NA|TRBJ2-4|TRBV19|NA
TGTGCCAGTAGTATGGGCCGGTATCTAGCCAAAAACATTCAGTACTTC
CASSMGRYLAKNIQYF
>TRBD2|TRBJ2-7|TRBV28|NA
TGTGCCAGCAGTTCAGAACTCGGACTAGACTACGAGCAGTACTTC
CASSSELGLDYEQYF
>TRBD1|TRBJ2-4|TRBV4-1|NA
TGCGCCAGCAGCCCACAGGGGACCATAGCCAAAAACATTCAGTACTTC
CASSPQGTIAKNIQYF
>NA|TRBJ2-5|TRBV19|NA
TGTGCCCCTCCGAGTAGGGGCCCTGGATCGAGCGCCCAGTACTTC
CAPPSRGPGSSAQYF
>NA|TRBJ1-1|TRBV28|NA
TGTGCCAGCAGCACCCTGGCGACGGAATTGAACACTGAAGCTTTCTTT
CASSTLATELNTEAFF